This T cell receptor beta chain was sequenced for a study of blood T cell repertoires in COVID-19. As for the study in general: From the United States, Italy and Spain came samples of acute and convalescent COVID-19. Nucleic acid was either cDNA or gDNA, and it came from T cells, B-cell-depleted T cells, or PBMCs.

CDR3 length equals 16 residues. Germline CDR1 and CDR2: KGHDR and SFDVKD. V was trimmed by 0 bases and J by 0 bases, leaving 5 bases between them. Authors' data handling: From reference gene primer amplification, estimates of nucleated cell counts were derived. Produced via immunoSEQ multiplex PCR; TCRdb's table is partial and in-frame only. The DNA was the basis for D and trimming; V, J and clone size are from that table. This table holds 150,000 to 200,000 clones, roughly nine tenths found once. This chain links TRBV24-1 with TRBJ2-6, with D unclear. This receptor was taken from a man aged 55 to 69 with acute or convalescent COVID-19. The sample comprised peripheral blood. The CDR3 here is CATSDLTSSGANVLTF. The CDR3, as DNA: TGTGCCACCAGTGATTTGACCAGCTCTGGGGCCAACGTCCTGACTTTC.